These 24 T cell receptor beta chains originate from one sample sequenced in a study of T-cell reconstitution after alpha-beta-depleted transplantation in children. Molecular barcoding with unique molecular identifiers was used for the TCRbeta library. One entry per CDR3 protein results from TCRdb running MiXCR on the PCR reads. This sample has 500,000 or so distinct CDR3 sequences, with around 10% found just once. Specimen: PBMCs, mostly from graft donor cells, collected 180 days after TCRalphabeta/CD19-depleted stem cell transplant. These receptors came from a female patient aged 2 to 10 who had a stem cell transplant for aplastic anemia, so the T cells may come from the graft donor.

The J gene is TRBJ2-1, the V gene TRBV4-1; D might be TRBD1 (5 bases). The ends were cut back, 3 bases at V and 5 bases at J, with 14 bases in the middle. The CDR3 length is 15 residues. Germline CDR1 reads MGHRA; CDR2 reads YSYEKL. CDR3 amino acids: CASSHLGLVDNEQFF. Written as DNA, the CDR3 is TGCGCCAGCAGCCACCTGGGGCTAGTAGACAATGAGCAGTTCTTC.

This clonotype was counted only a few times. The chain joins TRBV7-9 to TRBJ2-1, with 8 bases lining up with TRBD1. This CDR3 is 16 amino acids long. V was pared by 5 bases and J by 1 base, with 7 bases of the junction left unmatched. Germline lookup yields CDR1 SEHNR and CDR2 FQNEAQ (reference sequence). CDR3: CASSNLTGVSYNEQFF. The CDR3 bases are TGTGCCAGCAGCAACCTGACAGGGGTTTCCTACAATGAGCAGTTCTTC.

This chain uses TRBV6-5 with TRBJ2-2; D might be TRBD1 or TRBD2, each matching 6 bases. The CDR3 has 15 residues. Germline CDR1 MNHEY, CDR2 SVGAGI. V was trimmed by 2 bases and J by 2 bases, leaving 9 bases between them. CDR3 in amino acids: CASSYPGANTGELFF. In nucleotides, the CDR3 is TGTGCCAGCAGTTACCCGGGGGCAAACACCGGGGAGCTGTTTTTT.

This clonotype was counted a few times. The chain couples TRBV9 to TRBJ2-5, with TRBD2 as a possible D gene (6 bases). The CDR3 has 15 amino acids. V lost 3 bases to trimming and J lost 5 bases, with 17 bases between them. CDR1 is SGDLS and CDR2 is YYNGEE in the germline V gene. CDR3 sequence (DNA): TGTGCCAGCAGCGATCCGGGACTCCAGAGGGAGACCCAGTACTTC. Its translation: CASSDPGLQRETQYF.

The genes are TRBV7-2 and TRBJ1-2, with D perhaps TRBD1 (5 bases). The CDR3 is 14 amino acids. Trimming stripped 1 base from V and 4 bases from J, with 10 bases between. CDR1 is SGHTA, CDR2 FQGNSA, per germline. The CDR3: CASSLGGIGYGYTF. The CDR3 nucleotides read TGTGCCAGCAGCTTAGGGGGGATCGGCTATGGCTACACCTTC.

This clonotype was counted only a few times. The chain has TRBV6-5 and TRBJ1-2; D uncertain. The CDR3 is 15 residues long. Germline V gives CDR1 MNHEY, CDR2 SVGAGI. Trimming shortened V by 2 bases and J by 0 bases, and 10 bases separated the two germline ends. CDR3: CASSYRVGANYGYTF. CDR3 nucleotides: TGTGCCAGCAGTTACAGGGTTGGCGCTAACTATGGCTACACCTTC.

This clonotype was seen repeatedly, ten times or more. The chain combines TRBV12-3 or TRBV12-4 with TRBJ1-1; D remains ambiguous. This CDR3 spans 14 amino acids. V was trimmed by 3 bases and J by 0 bases, leaving 8 bases between them. CDR3 loop: CASSFRAMNTEAFF. CDR3 bases: TGTGCCAGCAGTTTTAGGGCGATGAACACTGAAGCTTTCTTT.

This clonotype was recorded a few times. The genes are TRBV19 and TRBJ1-2; D gene ambiguous. Germline lookup yields CDR1 LNHDA and CDR2 SQIVND (reference sequence). The CDR3 runs 16 residues. Trimming cost V 9 bases and J 1 base, with 21 bases left between them. CDR3 DNA: TGTGCCAGCGACGTGGTAATGGGCTGGGATAACTATGGCTACACCTTC. Encoded protein: CASDVVMGWDNYGYTF.

This clonotype was seen only a few times. The rearrangement joins TRBV29-1 to TRBJ1-4; D may be TRBD1 (6 bases). This CDR3 region has 18 residues. CDR1 and CDR2 (germline): SQVTM, ANQGSEA. The V end lost 0 bases, the J end lost 0 bases, and 17 bases lay between the germline ends. CDR3 nucleotides: TGCAGCGTTGAAGATTTACTGACAGGAACTTCAACTAATGAAAAACTGTTTTTT. It translates to CSVEDLLTGTSTNEKLFF.

V gene TRBV6-5 combines with J gene TRBJ1-3; D might be TRBD1 (5 bases). Trimming pared 3 bases from V and 2 bases from J, leaving 14 bases between. Germline V gene sequence: CDR1 MNHEY, CDR2 SVGAGI. The CDR3 covers 16 residues. CDR3 in amino acids: CASSYKAQGAGNTIYF. In DNA, the CDR3 is TGTGCCAGCAGTTATAAGGCGCAGGGCGCTGGAAACACCATATATTTT.

This clonotype turned up a few times. V is TRBV20-1 and J is TRBJ2-5, with TRBD2 identical over 10 bases. The germline gives CDR1 DFQATT, CDR2 SNEGSKA (reference sequence). This CDR3 has 13 residues. Trimming at V came to 2 bases and at J to 4 bases, leaving 1 base not matched to a gene. Written as DNA, the CDR3 is TGCAGTGCTAGACTAGCGGGAGTAGAGACCCAGTACTTC. It encodes CSARLAGVETQYF.

The CDR3 sequence: CSVGRRGTSTDTQYF. The CDR3, as DNA: TGCAGCGTTGGGAGGCGGGGAACAAGCACAGATACGCAGTATTTT. The chain carries TRBV29-1 and TRBJ2-3, with D possibly being TRBD2 (6 bases). There are 15 residues in the CDR3. The V gene's germline CDR1 is SQVTM and CDR2 ANQGSEA. V was pared by 4 bases and J by 0 bases, with 14 bases between.

In this sample, this clonotype turned up a few times. This rearrangement joins TRBV7-2 to TRBJ1-2, with D possibly matching TRBD1 (5 bases). The CDR3 has 12 amino acids. V was shortened by 0 bases and J by 7 bases, with 6 bases between the two germline ends. Germline V CDR1 and CDR2: SGHTA, FQGNSA. The CDR3 nucleotides read TGTGCCAGCAGCTTAGCCAGGGCTGGCTACACCTTC. Translating gives CASSLARAGYTF.

Only a few counts were recorded for this clonotype. The chain has TRBV19 and TRBJ2-5, with 9 bases aligning to TRBD1. The CDR3 contains 14 residues. The V gene's germline CDR1 is LNHDA and CDR2 SQIVND (reference sequence). After removal of 9 bases from V and 2 bases from J, the junction contained 7 bases not matched to a gene. CDR3 in DNA: TGTGCCAGCAGAGACAGGGGGACGCAAGAGACCCAGTACTTC. Encoded protein: CASRDRGTQETQYF.

This clonotype appeared a few times. V gene TRBV24-1 combines with J gene TRBJ1-5; 9 bases agree with TRBD1. The trim removed 4 bases at V and 2 bases at J, leaving 5 bases unmatched. The CDR3 runs to 16 residues. Germline-derived CDR1 and CDR2 are KGHDR and SFDVKD. The CDR3 DNA reads as TGTGCCACCAGTGACCCGACAGGGGGAGGCAATCAGCCCCAGCATTTT. Its protein product is CATSDPTGGGNQPQHF.

The chain recombines TRBV6-2 or TRBV6-3 with TRBJ2-1; no clear D. The germline V gene encodes CDR1 MNHEY and CDR2 SVGEGT. Trimming removed 0 bases from V and 5 bases from J, with 14 bases in between. CDR3 length equals 16 residues. CDR3 in amino acids: CASSYSTSLVDNEQFF. The CDR3 coding sequence is TGTGCCAGCAGTTACTCGACTTCCCTTGTCGACAATGAGCAGTTCTTC.

The J gene is TRBJ1-5, the V gene TRBV7-9; 7 bases are shared with TRBD1. The CDR3 runs to 17 residues. Germline V gene sequence: CDR1 SEHNR, CDR2 FQNEAQ (reference sequence). V was clipped by 1 base and J by 0 bases; unmatched bases: 6. The chain's CDR3 is CASSLGTGDSSNQPQHF. The CDR3 nucleotides read TGTGCCAGCAGCTTAGGGACGGGGGACAGTAGCAATCAGCCCCAGCATTTT.

The chain recombines TRBV5-1 with TRBJ1-5, with a weak D call TRBD1 (5 bases). The CDR3 extends over 13 amino acids. Trimming removed 2 bases at V and 7 bases at J, with 10 bases between. Germline loops: CDR1 SGHRS, CDR2 YFSETQ. The CDR3: CASSLGVAQPQHF. CDR3 coding DNA: TGCGCCAGCAGCTTAGGGGTCGCACAGCCCCAGCATTTT. The whole variable domain, remainder taken from reference TRBV5-1 and TRBJ1-5, is KAGVTQTPRYLIKTRGQQVTLSCSPISGHRSVSWYQQTPGQGLQFLFEYFSETQRNKGNFPGRFSGRQFSNSRSEMNVSTLELGDSALYLCASSLGVAQPQHFGDGTRLSIL.

J is TRBJ2-1 and V is TRBV12-5; 12 bases are shared with TRBD2. V dropped 5 bases and J dropped 4; count of bases not matched to a gene: 15. Per the germline V gene, CDR1 is LGHNT and CDR2 is FRNRAP. The CDR3 sequence is 19 residues long. The CDR3 DNA reads as TGTGCTAGTGGTAAAGGACTAGCGGGACTTACTCCTGAGTACAATGAGCAGTTCTTC. Protein product: CASGKGLAGLTPEYNEQFF.

In this sample, this clonotype turned up a few times. The chain employs TRBV5-5 and TRBJ2-7; D is perhaps TRBD1 (6 bases). The CDR3 is 14 amino acids. V lost 2 bases and J lost 2, with 11 bases in between. The germline gives CDR1 SGHKS, CDR2 YYEKEE (reference sequence). In DNA, the CDR3 is TGTGCCAGCAGCTTCCGGGACAATCCCTACGAGCAGTACTTC. This encodes CASSFRDNPYEQYF.

This clonotype has only a few counts. V and J are TRBV19 and TRBJ2-7; tentatively, D is TRBD1 or TRBD2 (5 bases each). The CDR3 spans 18 residues. Germline assignment: CDR1 LNHDA and CDR2 SQIVND (reference sequence). Trimming took off 3 bases at V and 2 bases at J, with 23 bases between the two ends. The CDR3 spells CASSMAQGRVFGTYEQYV. In DNA, the CDR3 is TGTGCCAGTAGTATGGCTCAGGGAAGGGTTTTCGGGACCTACGAGCAGTACGTC.

The chain joins TRBV27 to TRBJ2-7, with D possibly TRBD2 on 6 matching bases. CDR3 length: 13 amino acids. Trimming pared 2 bases from V and 4 bases from J, leaving 9 bases between. CDR1 and CDR2 (germline): MNHEY, SMNVEV (reference sequence). The CDR3 is CASSLGEVYEQYV. The CDR3 DNA sequence: TGTGCCAGCAGTTTAGGGGAGGTATACGAGCAGTACGTC.

This clonotype was recorded a few times. The J gene is TRBJ2-5, the V gene TRBV10-3; no clear D gene. The CDR3 contains 13 residues. Deletions cut 4 bases from V and 2 bases from J, with 8 bases between. Germline loops: CDR1 ENHRY, CDR2 SYGVKD. The CDR3 is CAISGHVQETQYF. CDR3 DNA sequence: TGTGCCATCAGTGGACACGTACAAGAGACCCAGTACTTC.

At least ten counts were recorded for this clonotype. J is TRBJ2-5 and V is TRBV20-1; D uncertain. The germline V and J ends were trimmed by 3 bases and 2 bases, with 4 bases remaining between them. Germline values: CDR1 DFQATT, CDR2 SNEGSKA (reference sequence). The CDR3 totals 11 residues. The CDR3 DNA follows: TGCAGTGCTAGCACACAAGAGACCCAGTACTTC. Translating gives CSASTQETQYF.